Presented here are 22 T cell receptor beta chains from one specimen sequenced in a study of OX40 agonist ivuxolimab in advanced cancers. Profiling relied on immunoSEQ multiplex PCR, and the TCRdb table lists in-frame clones only, not all of them. The table has 70,000 to 85,000 clones, about 90% seen once. Material: CD4+ or CD8+ T cells sorted from blood, obtained in a trial of the OX40 agonist ivuxolimab. The source of these receptors is an adult with an advanced solid tumor such as melanoma, head and neck, liver or kidney cancer.

This sequence joins TRBV5-5 and TRBJ2-7; TRBD2 aligns across 8 bases. Germline V gene lookup returns CDR1 SGHKS and CDR2 YYEKEE (reference sequence). V was pared by 4 bases and J by 2 bases, with 8 bases of the junction left unmatched. This CDR3 is 15 amino acids long. CDR3 sequence: CASSRGTSQTYEQYF. The CDR3 coding sequence is TGTGCCAGCAGCCGGGGGACTAGTCAGACCTACGAGCAGTACTTC. Based on the CDR3 plus reference TRBV5-5 and TRBJ2-7, the full variable domain is DAGVTQSPTHLIKTRGQQVTLRCSPISGHKSVSWYQQVLGQGPQFIFQYYEKEERGRGNFPDRFSARQFPNYSSELNVNALLLGDSALYLCASSRGTSQTYEQYFGPGTRLTVT.

The V gene is TRBV11-3, the J gene TRBJ2-1, with D possibly matching TRBD2 (7 bases). This CDR3 has 14 residues. Germline V gene sequence: CDR1 SGHNT, CDR2 YENEEA. V was clipped by 5 bases and J by 9 bases, with 17 bases between them. This CDR3 reads CASSGGRERSEQFF. In DNA form, the CDR3 reads TGTGCCAGCAGCGGGGGGCGGGAGAGATCTGAGCAGTTCTTC.

DNA for the CDR3: TGTGCCAGCAGCACTACGACAGTACTCCAAGAGACCCAGTACTTC. It is translated as CASSTTTVLQETQYF. This chain joins TRBV7-6 and TRBJ2-5; a weak D match, TRBD1 (5 bases). V dropped 5 bases and J dropped 1 base, with 14 bases sitting between them. The CDR3 totals 15 residues. CDR1 SGHVS and CDR2 FNYEAQ come from the germline V gene.

This rearrangement joins TRBV13 to TRBJ1-3; D ambiguous. Trimming pared 5 bases from V and 0 bases from J, leaving 11 bases between. The CDR3 runs 15 residues. Germline V lookup: CDR1 PRHDT, CDR2 FYEKMQ (reference sequence). CDR3 sequence reads: CASSQYKASGNTIYF. For the CDR3, the DNA is TGTGCCAGCAGCCAATACAAGGCCTCTGGAAACACCATATATTTT.

The chain combines TRBV2 with TRBJ2-3, with 7 bases matching TRBD2. V lost 6 bases, J lost 1 base, and 4 bases stayed unmatched. This CDR3 region has 14 residues. The germline V gene has CDR1 SNHLY and CDR2 FYNNEI. The CDR3: CASSASGRTDTQYF. For the CDR3, the DNA is TGTGCCAGCAGCGCTAGCGGTCGCACAGATACGCAGTATTTT.

This sequence joins TRBV4-1 and TRBJ1-3; 9 positions agree with TRBD1. CDR3 size: 19 residues. V shed 0 bases and J 0 bases; nucleotides not matched to a gene: 9. CDR1 is MGHRA, CDR2 YSYEKL, per germline. The CDR3 sequence is CASSQDGGTGLISGNTIYF. The CDR3, as DNA: TGCGCCAGCAGCCAAGATGGGGGGACAGGGCTTATCTCTGGAAACACCATATATTTT.

This clone appeared once. This rearrangement joins TRBV5-1 to TRBJ2-3; 10 nucleotides agree with TRBD1. Germline V gene lookup returns CDR1 SGHRS and CDR2 YFSETQ. The CDR3 runs 12 residues. Trimming removed 7 bases from V and 6 bases from J; junction bases left unmatched: 2. CDR3 residues: CASGQGVDTQYF. Here the CDR3 DNA reads TGCGCCAGCGGACAGGGGGTGGATACGCAGTATTTT.

The chain is built from TRBV6-5 and TRBJ1-2; 7 bases match TRBD1. Germline V CDR1 and CDR2: MNHEY, SVGAGI. The CDR3 has 14 amino acids. V lost 2 bases to trimming and J lost 4 bases; unmatched junction nucleotides: 4. The CDR3 spells CASSYVQGGYGYTF. CDR3 nucleotide sequence: TGTGCCAGCAGTTACGTTCAGGGGGGCTATGGCTACACCTTC.

This sequence joins TRBV28 and TRBJ2-7, with 11 bases fitting TRBD2. V lost 6 bases, J lost 0 bases, and 4 bases stayed unmatched. Germline V lookup: CDR1 MDHEN, CDR2 SYDVKM. This CDR3 has 15 residues. The CDR3 sequence is CASRRTSGGSYEQYF. The CDR3 DNA reads as TGTGCCAGCAGACGAACTAGCGGGGGCTCCTACGAGCAGTACTTC. Full variable domain (remainder filled in from reference TRBV28 and TRBJ2-7): DVKVTQSSRYLVKRTGEKVFLECVQDMDHENMFWYRQDPGLGLRLIYFSYDVKMKEKGDIPEGYSVSREKKERFSLILESASTNQTSMYLCASRRTSGGSYEQYFGPGTRLTVT.

V is TRBV2 and J is TRBJ1-5; the D is unclear. V shed 2 bases and J shed 1 base, with 9 bases lying between them. Germline assignment: CDR1 SNHLY and CDR2 FYNNEI. The CDR3 length is 15 residues. The CDR3 DNA is TGTGCCAGCAGTGAAAGGCCTTTCAGCAATCAGCCCCAGCATTTT. Translating gives CASSERPFSNQPQHF.

The rearrangement joins TRBV30 to TRBJ2-7; TRBD2 aligns across 7 bases. Trimming removed 7 bases from V and 4 bases from J; junction bases left unmatched: 13. The CDR3 runs 14 residues. Germline assignment: CDR1 GTSNPN and CDR2 SVGIG (reference sequence). The CDR3 region has the DNA TGTGCCTCCAAATCAGGGACTAATCCATACGAGCAGTACTTC. Translating it yields CASKSGTNPYEQYF.

The J gene is TRBJ2-5, the V gene TRBV2; D ambiguous. V lost 4 bases and J lost 0, with 12 bases in between. Germline assignment: CDR1 SNHLY and CDR2 FYNNEI. The CDR3 is 15 amino acids. The CDR3, as DNA: TGTGCCAGCAGTGGTCGGGCGGAGCACCAAGAGACCCAGTACTTC. The encoded protein is CASSGRAEHQETQYF.

The chain recombines TRBV5-1 with TRBJ2-5; unclear D gene. The tail of the sequence fits TRBJ2-7 better, so the J call may be wrong. There are 11 residues in the CDR3. The germline V gene has CDR1 SGHRS and CDR2 YFSETQ. CDR3 residues: CASSSAYEQYF. For the CDR3, the DNA is TGCGCCAGCAGCTCGGCATACGAGCAGTACTTC.

The chain uses TRBV6-1 and TRBJ2-7; TRBD1 aligns across 7 bases. Germline CDR1 is MNHNS and CDR2 is SASEGT. CDR3 size: 12 residues. The CDR3 region is CVSTGYTYEQYF. CDR3 DNA: TGTGTATCGACAGGGTATACCTACGAGCAGTACTTC.

This chain links TRBV15 with TRBJ2-3; the match to TRBD2 covers 7 bases. Germline V gene data show CDR1 as LNHNV and CDR2 as YYDKDF (reference sequence). This CDR3 region has 16 residues. V dropped 1 base and J dropped 0; count of bases not matched to a gene: 4. The CDR3 loop reads CATSRGGGGSTDTQYF. CDR3 DNA sequence: TGTGCCACCAGCAGAGGTGGCGGGGGTAGCACAGATACGCAGTATTTT.

The chain employs TRBV10-3 and TRBJ1-2, with a tentative D call TRBD1 (5 bases). V gave up 9 bases and J gave up 2 bases, with 13 bases separating them. Germline values: CDR1 ENHRY, CDR2 SYGVKD. This CDR3 has 13 amino acids. As DNA, the CDR3 is TGTGCCATAAAATTGAAGGGGAACTATGGCTACACCTTC. Translated, it gives CAIKLKGNYGYTF.

The chain uses TRBV6-1 and TRBJ1-5, with D perhaps matching TRBD1 (6 bases). The CDR3 runs 15 residues. From germline, CDR1 is MNHNS and CDR2 SASEGT. V lost 5 bases to trimming and J lost 7 bases, with 18 bases between them. In DNA form, the CDR3 reads TGTGCCAGCAGTCCGAGGGGGGGCCCTCAACAGCCCCAGCATTTT. Translated, it gives CASSPRGGPQQPQHF.

This clone appeared once. This sequence joins TRBV30 and TRBJ2-1; TRBD1 matches 7 bases. The CDR3 loop spans 14 amino acids. Unmatched junction bases numbered 10, after V lost 8 bases and J lost 3 bases. Germline CDR1 is GTSNPN and CDR2 is SVGIG (reference sequence). Written as DNA, the CDR3 is TGTGCCGGCTCGACAGGGTCCTACTACAATGAGCAGTTCTTC. Protein sequence: CAGSTGSYYNEQFF.

This sequence joins TRBV7-3 and TRBJ2-2; 7 bases fit TRBD1. V gave up 5 bases and J gave up 5 bases; unmatched junction bases: 8. Germline-derived CDR1 and CDR2 are SGHTA and FQGTGA. This CDR3 has 15 residues. Here the CDR3 DNA reads TGTGCCAGCAGCCAACAGGGGTGGGAGACCGGGGAGCTGTTTTTT. It specifies CASSQQGWETGELFF.

This chain joins TRBV28 and TRBJ1-1, with D maybe TRBD1 (5 bases). The V and J ends lost 10 bases and 4 bases respectively, with 10 bases between them. Germline V gives CDR1 MDHEN, CDR2 SYDVKM. The CDR3 has 11 residues. CDR3 DNA: TGTGCCATTAGGGGACCCACTGAAGCTTTCTTT. Translation gives CAIRGPTEAFF.

V gene TRBV2 combines with J gene TRBJ1-1, with D perhaps matching TRBD1 (6 bases). This CDR3 has 14 residues. Germline values: CDR1 SNHLY, CDR2 FYNNEI. V lost 6 bases, J lost 1 base, and 12 bases lay in between. CDR3 region: CASRLRTENTEAFF. The CDR3 region has the DNA TGTGCCAGCAGACTACGGACAGAGAACACTGAAGCTTTCTTT. The variable domain in full, completed from reference TRBV2 and TRBJ1-1, reads EPEVTQTPSHQVTQMGQEVILRCVPISNHLYFYWYRQILGQKVEFLVSFYNNEISEKSEIFDDQFSVERPDGSNFTLKIRSTKLEDSAMYFCASRLRTENTEAFFGQGTRLTVV.

Only one count was recorded for this clone. J is TRBJ2-7 and V is TRBV7-6; 9 nucleotides match TRBD1. CDR1 is SGHVS, CDR2 FNYEAQ, per germline. This CDR3 has 14 amino acids. The V gene end was trimmed by 6 bases and the J gene end by 6 bases; junction bases not matched to a gene: 9. DNA for the CDR3: TGTGCCAGCAGTTTCGGACAGGGGATCGGCGAGCAGTACTTC. Translating gives CASSFGQGIGEQYF.